A selection of T cell receptor beta chains follows, all from one sample in a study of blood T cell repertoires in COVID-19. The data were produced by immunoSEQ multiplex PCR, yet TCRdb's version contains in-frame clones alone and is incomplete. The table has tens of thousands of clones, just under 85% seen once; the top ten hold 10% to 15%. The sample comprised peripheral blood. All receptors derive from a woman in her 70s with active or convalescent COVID-19. Both conserved end residues are part of each CDR3. The D gene is left open where the match is weak. Size is stated for part of the rows, as once, few or many counts, or as a class when the clone is expanded.

TRBJ2-2	few	TRBV7-6	-	TGTGCCAGCAGCCCTACTCGGGGCGGGGAGCTGTTTTTT	CASSPTRGGELFF
TRBJ1-4	-	TRBV11-2	-	TGTGCCAGCAGCTACGGGGAGAAACTGTTTTTT	CASSYGEKLFF
TRBJ2-2	-	TRBV10-2	-	TGCGCCAGCAGTGTTCGGGGTTCGTGGGAACGCGGCACCGGGGAGCTGTTTTTT	CASSVRGSWERGTGELFF
TRBJ1-2	-	TRBV21-1	-	TGTGCCAGCAGCAAAGGGCAGGGCAATAACCTATATGGCTACACCTTC	CASSKGQGNNLYGYTF
TRBJ2-4	-	TRBV6-2/TRBV6-3	-	TGTGCCAGCAGTCGTTACGGCATTCAGTACTTC	CASSRYGIQYF
TRBJ2-3	-	TRBV4-1	TRBD2	TGCGCCAGCAGCCAAGGGGCAAGCGGGGGCACAGATACGCAGTATTTT	CASSQGASGGTDTQYF
TRBJ2-1	-	TRBV29-1	TRBD2	TGCAGCTCTACCCCCCTGGGACTAGCGGGGGGGCCCAATGAGCAGTTCTTC	CSSTPLGLAGGPNEQFF
TRBJ1-2	-	TRBV3-1/TRBV3-2	-	TGTGCCAGCAGCCAAAGAGGATCGGGTGGCTACACCTTC	CASSQRGSGGYTF
TRBJ2-2	-	TRBV4-3	TRBD1	TGCGCCAGCAGCCAACAACCGGGACAGGGAAGGAACACCGGGGAGCTGTTTTTT	CASSQQPGQGRNTGELFF
TRBJ2-2	-	TRBV14	-	TGTGCCAGCAGCCAATCCCAGGGTGCCGGGGAGCTGTTTTTT	CASSQSQGAGELFF
TRBJ1-2	once	TRBV2	TRBD1	TGTGCCAGTAGGACAGGACTAAACTATGGCTACACCTTC	CASRTGLNYGYTF
TRBJ2-2	-	TRBV4-3	-	TGCGCCAGCAGCCAGGCAATTGGTCTCGGGGAGCTGTTTTTT	CASSQAIGLGELFF
TRBJ2-2	-	TRBV9	-	TGTGCCAGCAGCGTAGGCAGCGGGACACTCACCGGGGAGCTGTTTTTT	CASSVGSGTLTGELFF
TRBJ1-2	-	TRBV27	TRBD1	TGTGCCAGCGCGAGGGACAGGGGGCTCGGTGGCTACACCTTC	CASARDRGLGGYTF
TRBJ2-1	-	TRBV2	-	TGTGCCAGCAGTGTAGCGGCCTTTGAGCAGTTCTTC	CASSVAAFEQFF
TRBJ2-7	-	TRBV5-1	TRBD2	TGCGCCAGCAGCATCATAGCGGGGATTCGCTACGAGCAGTACTTC	CASSIIAGIRYEQYF
TRBJ1-5	-	TRBV6-1	-	TGTGCCAGCAGTGAGCCCCGGGGGGGTAGTCCAAATCAGCCCCAGCATTTT	CASSEPRGGSPNQPQHF
TRBJ2-1	-	TRBV2	-	TGTGCCAGCAGTGATTCCCCCACCTACAATGAGCAGTTCTTC	CASSDSPTYNEQFF
TRBJ1-1	-	TRBV4-3	-	TGCGCCAGCAGCCAAGATAGAGACACTTGGGCTTTCTTT	CASSQDRDTWAFF
TRBJ1-1	-	TRBV20-1	TRBD1	TGCAGTGCTAGTCCGCAGGGGGTTGGGGCTTTCTTT	CSASPQGVGAFF
TRBJ2-7	-	TRBV6-6	TRBD1	TGTGCCAGCAGTTTGCCGGGACAGGGGATCTACGAGCAGTACTTC	CASSLPGQGIYEQYF
TRBJ2-3	-	TRBV19	-	TGTGCCAGTAGTATAGGGTCCAGGAAAATAGCAGATACGCAGTATTTT	CASSIGSRKIADTQYF
TRBJ2-7	-	TRBV2	TRBD2	TGTGCCAGCATCATGACCCCGGGAGGCGACGAGCAGTACTTC	CASIMTPGGDEQYF
TRBJ1-5	-	TRBV4-3	-	TGCGCCAGCAGCCAAGTGTATTTCAGTACCCAGCATTTT	CASSQVYFSTQHF
TRBJ2-1	-	TRBV4-1	TRBD2	TGCGCCAGCAGCCAACCTCGACTAGCGGGGGGCGCGCGGAGTTACAATGAGCAGTTCTTC	CASSQPRLAGGARSYNEQFF
TRBJ2-7	-	TRBV28	TRBD1	TGTGCCAGCAGGACAGGGCCCGAGCAGTACTTC	CASRTGPEQYF
TRBJ1-4	-	TRBV9	-	TGTGCCAGCAGCGCACCCCGGGGGGAGGGTGAAAAACTGTTTTTT	CASSAPRGEGEKLFF
TRBJ2-6	-	TRBV5-4	-	TGTGCCAGCAGCTTACCTACTGGGGCCAACGTCCTGACTTTC	CASSLPTGANVLTF
TRBJ2-3	-	TRBV10-3	-	TGTGCCATCAGTGAGCCCTCCCCCAGTACGCAGTATTTT	CAISEPSPSTQYF
TRBJ1-1	-	TRBV19	-	TGTGCCAGTAGTCAGGGTTCCCGCAACACTGAAGCTTTCTTT	CASSQGSRNTEAFF
TRBJ2-1	once	TRBV10-3	TRBD2	TGTGCCATCAGTGCACACGGGACTAGTGCCAACAATGAGCAGTTCTTC	CAISAHGTSANNEQFF
TRBJ1-1	-	TRBV19	-	TGTGCCAGTTCTGGATTAGGCCGGGGGGGGCACACTGAAGCTTTCTTT	CASSGLGRGGHTEAFF
TRBJ1-5	-	TRBV5-4	-	TGTGCCAGCAGCTTGGTTCGGGCCCCACAGGGCGGTGAGTGCAATCAGCCCCAGCATTTT	CASSLVRAPQGGECNQPQHF
TRBJ2-3	-	TRBV5-1	TRBD2	TGCGCCAGCAGCTTAGCGGGGGGGCAGGATACGCAGTATTTT	CASSLAGGQDTQYF
TRBJ1-5	-	TRBV4-3	-	TGCGCCAGCAGCCAAGCATTCACAGGGAATCAGCCCCAGCATTTT	CASSQAFTGNQPQHF